This T cell receptor beta chain came from a study of T-cell reconstitution after alpha-beta-depleted transplantation in children. Unique molecular identifiers were used in preparing the TCRbeta library. A single record per CDR3 protein comes from TCRdb applying MiXCR to the PCR reads. This sample has some 200,000 distinct CDR3 sequences; over 9.5% occur once, and the top ten carry 5% to 6%. This clonotype was recorded at least ten times. Germline V gene data show CDR1 as DFQATT and CDR2 as SNEGSKA (reference sequence). The CDR3 spans 14 residues. Trimming removed 3 bases at V and 5 bases at J, with 17 bases between.

Sequences were derived from PBMCs from the stem cell graft donor, sampled from the stem cell graft. This rearrangement joins TRBV20-1 to TRBJ2-7; the D is unclear. The sequence was collected from a human donor who donated a stem cell graft to a child with SCID. The CDR3 nucleotides are TGCAGTGCTAGGGGCAGAACCCTCCGGGACGAGCAGTACTTC. This encodes CSARGRTLRDEQYF.